The source of this T cell receptor beta chain is a study of CD8 T cells in ankylosing spondylitis. This CDR3 is 13 amino acids long. Germline V gives CDR1 SQVTM, CDR2 ANQGSEA. Unmatched junction bases numbered 10, after V lost 6 bases and J lost 9 bases. This clonotype was seen a handful of times. The antigen remains undetermined. TCRdb recomputed calls from the 5' RACE reads with MiXCR, one row per CDR3 protein. The table includes approximately 540,000 distinct CDR3 sequences, about an eighth detected once. Study outcomes and limitations: Researchers reportedly found disease-linked clones significantly enriched in matched ankylosing spondylitis synovial fluid. Reports of some motif variants in reactive arthritis synovial fluid and blood predate this one. A TCR beta motif of about eight highly homologous variants appeared characteristic of ankylosing spondylitis blood.

The rearrangement links TRBV29-1 to TRBJ2-3; TRBD1 matches at 9 bases. This TCR was sampled from a male donor with ankylosing spondylitis. Sequencing was done on a sample of blood, either unsorted or a sorted T cell fraction (not recorded which). CDR3 nucleotide sequence: TGCAGCGTCCAAGAAGGGGGACAGGGAACGCAGTATTTT. This gives the protein CSVQEGGQGTQYF.